This T cell receptor (beta chain) was recorded in a study of T-cell memory formation after mild COVID-19. TCRdb re-derived calls from the 5' RACE reads in MiXCR, one entry per CDR3 protein. The sample yields about 540,000 distinct CDR3 sequences, roughly 21% seen once. This clonotype has only a few counts. Germline V CDR1 and CDR2: SNHLY, FYNNEI. CDR3 length: 14 amino acids. The J segment lost 5 bases and the V segment lost 1 base, leaving 5 bases of the junction unmatched. The source is an adult woman who had mild COVID-19 (a few samples of this study predate the infection). Cell type and time point are not known. This chain links TRBV2 with TRBJ2-7; 7 nucleotides align to TRBD2. Sequenced sample: PBMCs or a T cell subset sorted from them (not recorded which). The CDR3 DNA sequence: TGTGCCAGCAGTGAAGGGTCTGGGGGGGACGAGCAGTACTTC. Its protein product is CASSEGSGGDEQYF.